The clone carrying this T cell receptor (beta chain) showed up just a few times. Its specificity is not known. The CDR3 has 11 amino acids. Looked up from germline, CDR1 is SGHVS and CDR2 is FNYEAQ. The germline V and J ends were trimmed by 8 bases and 4 bases, with 8 bases remaining between them. The data belong to a study of T cell repertoires in cytomegalovirus infection. The overall study: CMV epitopes in the study were HLA-C-restricted (recently identified) and HLA-B-restricted (well studied). Public TCR beta signatures were indicative of both CMV infection and a matching HLA type. Study-level points and caveats: The ex vivo response was dominated by HLA-C-restricted CMV-specific TCR beta clonotypes. Individuals carrying CMV plus the relevant HLA were identified by cumulative frequency of public TCR beta families.

MiXCR, applied by TCRdb to the reads, yields one record per CDR3 protein. The sample includes 90,000 to 110,000 distinct CDR3 sequences, about 30% of them seen just once. The genes are TRBV7-6 and TRBJ1-2; D unresolved. The sequence derives from a human donor in good health (CMV status not recorded). Some clones in this sample may be carry-over from other donors' samples. The source was CD8+ T cells from cultured PBMCs, collected from culture after CMV antigen stimulation. The CDR3, as DNA: TGTGCCAGCGTCGAGATCTATGGCTACACCTTC. It codes for CASVEIYGYTF. The whole variable domain, filled in from reference TRBV7-6 and TRBJ1-2, reads GAGVSQSPRYKVTKRGQDVALRCDPISGHVSLYWYRQALGQGPEFLTYFNYEAQQDKSGLPNDRFSAERPEGSISTLTIQRTEQRDSAMYRCASVEIYGYTFGSGTRLTVV.